The clone carrying this T cell receptor (beta chain) was seen once. The source of the sample is a study of blood T cell repertoires in COVID-19. As for the study in general: Samples of COVID-19 (acute and convalescent) were obtained from the United States, Italy and Spain. T cells, B-cell-depleted T cells, or PBMCs supplied cDNA or gDNA.

V gave up 6 bases and J gave up 3 bases; unmatched junction bases: 4. This CDR3 region has 14 residues. CDR1 and CDR2 from the germline V gene are SGHAT and FQNNGV. As originally analysed: Scientists estimated how many nucleated cells there were by amplifying reference gene primers. Measured with immunoSEQ multiplex PCR; TCRdb has only the in-frame clones, and not every one. The DNA gave D and trimming, while V, J and clone size come from that table. The sample contains more than 400,000 clones, 70% to 90% of which appear only once. This sequence originates from a human donor in a cohort sampled during active COVID-19. The chain couples TRBV11-2 to TRBJ2-3; 9 nucleotides agree with TRBD1. Material for sequencing was peripheral blood. Here the CDR3 DNA reads TGTGCCAGCAGTCCCGGGACAGGGACAGATACGCAGTATTTT. Protein product: CASSPGTGTDTQYF.